This TCR beta chain was sequenced in a study of beta chain features in type 1 diabetes. Whole-study results and caveats: Type 1 diabetes patients had TCRB CDR3s that were shorter (moderately but significantly so) in all four CD4+ subsets.

The collection from each donor was one heparinised blood draw averaging approximately 110 mL. This CDR3 has 14 amino acids. The V gene's germline CDR1 is SGHRS and CDR2 YFSETQ. V lost 4 bases, J lost 8 bases, and 18 bases lay in between. With regard to this clone: No antigen is known for it.

Every bit of the isolated RNA underwent reverse transcription, so sequencing read expressed TCRB transcripts. Sequencing was performed with immunoSEQ multiplex PCR; in TCRdb, only in-frame clones are kept and a portion is missing. The sample has around 280,000 clones, 14% to 15% seen once. This TCR came from a man younger than 35 with type 1 diabetes. Sequencing was carried out using naive CD4+ T cells from blood. V is TRBV5-1 and J is TRBJ1-1; D perhaps matches TRBD1 (6 bases). The CDR3 DNA follows: TGCGCCAGCAGCCCTTCCCAGGGAAGGGGGGAAGCTTTCTTT. Its translation: CASSPSQGRGEAFF.